Following are 17 T cell receptor beta chains from one sample sequenced in a study of CD8 T cells in ankylosing spondylitis. TCRdb reprocessed the 5' RACE reads via MiXCR and lists one record per CDR3 protein. The sample comprises around 250,000 distinct CDR3 sequences, around 10% of which are singletons, and less than 7% rests with the top ten. Source material: blood, either unsorted or a sorted T cell fraction (not recorded which). These receptors originate from a male donor with ankylosing spondylitis or in good health (not recorded which).

This chain uses TRBV15 with TRBJ2-4; weak D call: TRBD2 (6 bases). Trimming left V 1 base short and J 1 base short, with 8 bases between. Germline CDR1 is LNHNV and CDR2 is YYDKDF (reference sequence). The CDR3 sequence is 15 residues long. CDR3 DNA: TGTGCCACCAGCAGAGTCAGCGGGGCCAAAAACATTCAGTACTTC. This gives the protein CATSRVSGAKNIQYF.

This clonotype showed up just a few times. The chain uses TRBV5-1 and TRBJ2-7; 8 nucleotides agree with TRBD2. This CDR3 is built from 15 residues. CDR1 is SGHRS and CDR2 is YFSETQ in the germline V gene. The junction had 9 bases not matched to a gene; V was cut back by 4 bases and J by 3 bases. This chain's CDR3 is CASSPQQAGDYEQYF. The CDR3 nucleotides read TGCGCCAGCAGCCCTCAGCAAGCGGGGGACTACGAGCAGTACTTC. Looking up the rest from reference TRBV5-1 and TRBJ2-7 gives the full variable domain: KAGVTQTPRYLIKTRGQQVTLSCSPISGHRSVSWYQQTPGQGLQFLFEYFSETQRNKGNFPGRFSGRQFSNSRSEMNVSTLELGDSALYLCASSPQQAGDYEQYFGPGTRLTVT.

This clonotype was recorded at least ten times. This chain connects TRBV12-3 or TRBV12-4 to TRBJ1-1; D might be TRBD1 (6 bases). The CDR3 contains 16 residues. The V gene lost 0 bases and the J gene lost 1 base, with 12 bases spanning the gap. The CDR3: CASSLAPGGGNTEAFF. The CDR3, as DNA: TGTGCCAGCAGTTTAGCGCCGGGAGGGGGGAACACTGAAGCTTTCTTT.

In its sample, this clonotype was seen many times. The genes are TRBV5-1 and TRBJ2-1; TRBD1 matches at 8 bases. The length of the CDR3 is 16 residues. Trimming cost V 6 bases and J 7 bases; bases outside gene matches: 15. CDR1 is SGHRS and CDR2 is YFSETQ in the germline V gene. CDR3 nucleotides: TGCGCCAGCATAGATCGGACAGGGAGATTAGGAAATGAGCAGTTCTTC. It encodes CASIDRTGRLGNEQFF.

In its sample, this clonotype was seen a few times. V is TRBV2 and J is TRBJ2-5; D unresolved. The CDR3 is 14 amino acids. The germline V and J ends were trimmed by 4 bases and 0 bases, with 9 bases remaining between them. Germline CDR1 is SNHLY and CDR2 is FYNNEI. The CDR3 spells CASSVWTDQETQYF. CDR3 nucleotide sequence: TGTGCCAGCAGTGTATGGACGGACCAAGAGACCCAGTACTTC.

This clonotype occurred a few times. The chain employs TRBV19 and TRBJ2-1; TRBD1 is a possible D gene (5 bases). Between the trimmed V and J ends, which lost 4 bases and 10 bases, there was a span of 11 bases. The CDR3 runs 12 residues. Per the germline V gene, CDR1 is LNHDA and CDR2 is SQIVND (reference sequence). The CDR3 here is CASSNPRGEQFF. In nucleotides, the CDR3 is TGTGCCAGTAGTAACCCAAGGGGCGAGCAGTTCTTC.

This clonotype was recorded many times. The V and J genes are TRBV12-3 or TRBV12-4 and TRBJ2-7; D gene uncertain. The CDR3 is 16 residues long. V was cut by 5 bases and J by 0 bases, with 17 bases left in between. The CDR3 bases are TGTGCCAGCAGTCCCGGTCAGGTACGGAGCTCCTACGAGCAGTACTTC. Protein sequence: CASSPGQVRSSYEQYF.

This clonotype was counted a few times. The rearrangement links TRBV11-2 to TRBJ2-5; possibly TRBD1 for D (7 bases). The CDR3 has 17 amino acids. Between the trimmed V and J ends, which lost 5 bases and 2 bases, there was a span of 21 bases. Germline lookup yields CDR1 SGHAT and CDR2 FQNNGV. This chain's CDR3 is CASSPEGARIQQETQYF. CDR3 DNA: TGTGCCAGCAGCCCGGAGGGGGCCAGGATCCAACAAGAGACCCAGTACTTC.

This clonotype was observed a handful of times. V is TRBV20-1 and J is TRBJ2-2; 9 bases are a match to TRBD2. Germline CDR1 is DFQATT and CDR2 is SNEGSKA (reference sequence). V shed 4 bases, J shed 3 bases, and the junction held 18 bases outside the gene matches. This CDR3 region has 19 residues. The CDR3 loop reads CSATKRGLAEDGDTGELFF. In DNA form, the CDR3 reads TGCAGTGCTACCAAGAGGGGACTAGCAGAAGACGGCGACACCGGGGAGCTGTTTTTT.

This clonotype was seen at least ten times. The chain uses TRBV20-1 and TRBJ2-1; 13 bases align to TRBD2. The CDR3 is 14 amino acids. J was trimmed by 6 bases and V by 5 bases; bases with no gene match: 4. The V gene's germline CDR1 is DFQATT and CDR2 SNEGSKA (reference sequence). The CDR3 sequence is CSAATSGRANEQFF. The CDR3 DNA follows: TGCAGTGCTGCAACTAGCGGGAGGGCCAATGAGCAGTTCTTC.

The V gene is TRBV7-8, the J gene TRBJ1-1; D gene unclear. Deletions cut 2 bases from V and 1 base from J, with 14 bases between. This CDR3 region has 16 residues. Germline values: CDR1 SGHVS, CDR2 FQNEAQ. CDR3 region: CASSLMLGRTNTEAFF. CDR3 DNA: TGTGCCAGCAGCTTAATGTTAGGCAGAACGAACACTGAAGCTTTCTTT.

This clonotype was found many times. The chain carries TRBV24-1 and TRBJ2-1, with 8 bases lining up with TRBD2. Trimming removed 5 bases from V and 7 bases from J; junction bases left unmatched: 18. The CDR3 totals 18 residues. CDR1 is KGHDR and CDR2 is SFDVKD in the germline V gene. CDR3 sequence (DNA): TGTGCCACCAGTGGTACCCGGGGGGGTCCCAAGGATTGGAATGAGCAGTTCTTC. This translates into CATSGTRGGPKDWNEQFF.

This clonotype was seen many times. The chain couples TRBV5-1 to TRBJ1-2; the D is unclear. CDR3 length equals 13 residues. In germline, CDR1 is SGHRS, CDR2 YFSETQ. V gave up 0 bases and J gave up 9 bases, with 12 bases separating them. The CDR3 DNA reads as TGCGCCAGCAGCTTGGACCCGGAGTGGAGCTACACCTTC. It translates to CASSLDPEWSYTF.

The V call is TRBV12-3 or TRBV12-4, the J call TRBJ1-1; D may be TRBD1 (6 bases). The CDR3 runs to 13 residues. V lost 6 bases to trimming and J lost 5 bases, with 13 bases between them. Here the CDR3 DNA reads TGTGCCAGCAGCCCCATAGGGGGAACTGAAGCTTTCTTT. This sequence encodes CASSPIGGTEAFF.

This clonotype was detected many times. The chain employs TRBV9 and TRBJ2-1, with 11 bases lining up with TRBD2. CDR1 is SGDLS and CDR2 is YYNGEE in the germline V gene. The CDR3 contains 18 residues. Trimming cost V 5 bases and J 4 bases; bases outside gene matches: 14. The CDR3, as DNA: TGTGCCAGCAGTAGGGGGCTAGCGGGGGGTACTAATTACAATGAGCAGTTCTTC. It is translated as CASSRGLAGGTNYNEQFF. The full variable domain, in which reference TRBV9 and TRBJ2-1 provide the parts outside the CDR3, is DSGVTQTPKHLITATGQRVTLRCSPRSGDLSVYWYQQSLDQGLQFLIQYYNGEERAKGNILERFSAQQFPDLHSELNLSSLELGDSALYFCASSRGLAGGTNYNEQFFGPGTRLTVL.

Details on this clonotype: This CDR3 fails to terminate in the conserved phenylalanine or tryptophan, so it likely reflects a read error. The gene calls are TRBV7-2 and TRBJ2-4; 7 nucleotides align to TRBD2. The J call may be mistaken, given a closer DNA end match to TRBJ2-1. Germline V gene lookup returns CDR1 SGHTA and CDR2 FQGNSA. The CDR3 consists of 15 residues. The CDR3 region is CASSLASGPQNIQFC. The CDR3 bases are TGTGCCAGCAGCTTAGCTAGCGGGCCACAAAACATTCAGTTCTGC.

This clonotype has a count of ten or more. The V gene is TRBV4-1, the J gene TRBJ2-3; D perhaps matches TRBD1 (7 bases). The CDR3 extends over 16 amino acids. Germline loops: CDR1 MGHRA, CDR2 YSYEKL. V was clipped by 1 base and J by 6 bases, with 17 bases between them. The CDR3 here is CASSQATGDRGDTQYF. For the CDR3, the DNA is TGCGCCAGCAGCCAAGCCACGGGGGACAGAGGTGATACGCAGTATTTT.